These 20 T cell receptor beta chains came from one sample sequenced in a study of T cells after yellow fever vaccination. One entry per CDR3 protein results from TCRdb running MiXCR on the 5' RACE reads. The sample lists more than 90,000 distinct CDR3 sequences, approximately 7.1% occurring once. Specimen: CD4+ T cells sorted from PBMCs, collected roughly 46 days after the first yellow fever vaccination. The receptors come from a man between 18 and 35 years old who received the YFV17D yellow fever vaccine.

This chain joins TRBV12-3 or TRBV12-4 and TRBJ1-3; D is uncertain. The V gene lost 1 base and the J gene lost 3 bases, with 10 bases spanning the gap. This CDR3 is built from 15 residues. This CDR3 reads CASSLGIRGGNTIYF. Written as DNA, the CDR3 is TGTGCCAGCAGTTTAGGTATACGGGGTGGAAACACCATATATTTT.

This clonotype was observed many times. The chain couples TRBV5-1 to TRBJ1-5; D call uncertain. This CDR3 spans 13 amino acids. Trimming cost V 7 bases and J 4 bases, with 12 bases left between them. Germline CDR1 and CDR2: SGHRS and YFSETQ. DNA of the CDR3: TGCGCCAGCGCCCCGGACGCGAATCAGCCCCAGCATTTT. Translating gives CASAPDANQPQHF.

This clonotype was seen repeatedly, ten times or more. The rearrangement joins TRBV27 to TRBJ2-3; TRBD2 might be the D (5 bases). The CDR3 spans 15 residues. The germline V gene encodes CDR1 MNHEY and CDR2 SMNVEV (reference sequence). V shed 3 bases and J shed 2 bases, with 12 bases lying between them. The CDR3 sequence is CASSFRGIVTDTQYF. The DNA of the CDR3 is TGTGCCAGCAGTTTTCGGGGAATTGTCACAGATACGCAGTATTTT.

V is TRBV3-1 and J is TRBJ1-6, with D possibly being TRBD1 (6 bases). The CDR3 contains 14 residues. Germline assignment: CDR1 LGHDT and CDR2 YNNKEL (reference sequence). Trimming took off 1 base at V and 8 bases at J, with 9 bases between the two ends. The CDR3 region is CASSQAGADSPLHF. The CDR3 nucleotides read TGTGCCAGCAGCCAAGCAGGGGCTGATTCACCCCTCCACTTT.

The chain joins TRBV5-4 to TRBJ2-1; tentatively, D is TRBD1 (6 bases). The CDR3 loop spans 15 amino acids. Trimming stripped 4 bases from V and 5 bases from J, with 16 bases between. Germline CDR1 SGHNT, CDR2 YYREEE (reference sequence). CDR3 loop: CASSTPHRTDNEQFF. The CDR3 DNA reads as TGTGCCAGCAGCACCCCCCATAGGACAGACAATGAGCAGTTCTTC.

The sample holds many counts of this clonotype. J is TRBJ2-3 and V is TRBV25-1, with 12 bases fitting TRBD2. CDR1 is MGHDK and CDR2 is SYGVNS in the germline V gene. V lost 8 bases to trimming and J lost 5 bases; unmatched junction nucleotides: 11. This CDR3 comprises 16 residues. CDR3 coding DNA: TGTGCCAGCCAGGAGACTAGCGGGGGTTTTCTAGATACGCAGTATTTT. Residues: CASQETSGGFLDTQYF.

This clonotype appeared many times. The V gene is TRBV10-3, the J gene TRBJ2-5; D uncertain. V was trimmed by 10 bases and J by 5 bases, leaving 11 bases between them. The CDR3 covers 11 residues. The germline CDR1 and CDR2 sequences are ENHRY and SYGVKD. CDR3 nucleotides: TGTGCCACTCTAGGTGGTGAGACCCAGTACTTC. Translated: CATLGGETQYF.

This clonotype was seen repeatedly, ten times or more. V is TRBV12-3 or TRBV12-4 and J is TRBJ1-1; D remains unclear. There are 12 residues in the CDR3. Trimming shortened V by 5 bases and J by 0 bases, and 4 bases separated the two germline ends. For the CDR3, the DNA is TGTGCCAGCAGTAGACTGAACACTGAAGCTTTCTTT. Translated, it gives CASSRLNTEAFF.

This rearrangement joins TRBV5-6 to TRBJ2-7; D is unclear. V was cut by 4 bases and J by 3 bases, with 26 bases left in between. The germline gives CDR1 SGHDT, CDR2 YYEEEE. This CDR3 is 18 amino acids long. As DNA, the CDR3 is TGTGCCAGCAGCGCTCTTCGGCGGACCGCGTCTTCCCACTACGAGCAGTACTTC. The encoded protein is CASSALRRTASSHYEQYF.

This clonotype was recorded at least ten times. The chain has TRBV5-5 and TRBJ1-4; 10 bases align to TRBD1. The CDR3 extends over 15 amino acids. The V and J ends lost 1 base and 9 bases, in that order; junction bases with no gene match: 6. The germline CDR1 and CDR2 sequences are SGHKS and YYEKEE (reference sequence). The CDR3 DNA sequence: TGTGCCAGCAGCTTGACAGGACAGGGGGTCCAAAAACTGTTTTTT. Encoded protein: CASSLTGQGVQKLFF.

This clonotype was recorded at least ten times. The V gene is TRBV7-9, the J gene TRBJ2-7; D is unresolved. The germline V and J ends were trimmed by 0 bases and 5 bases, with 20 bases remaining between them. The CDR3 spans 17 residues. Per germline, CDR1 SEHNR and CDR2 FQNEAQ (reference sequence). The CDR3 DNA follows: TGTGCCAGCAGCTTAGCCCCTCCCGGGTACCTCTACCACGAGCAGTACGTC. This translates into CASSLAPPGYLYHEQYV.

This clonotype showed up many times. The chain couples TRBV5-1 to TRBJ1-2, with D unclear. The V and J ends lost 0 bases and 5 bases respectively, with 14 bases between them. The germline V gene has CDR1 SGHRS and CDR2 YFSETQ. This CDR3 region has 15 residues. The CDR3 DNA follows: TGCGCCAGCAGCTTGGGTTTTGGGGATGAGTATGGCTACACCTTC. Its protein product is CASSLGFGDEYGYTF.

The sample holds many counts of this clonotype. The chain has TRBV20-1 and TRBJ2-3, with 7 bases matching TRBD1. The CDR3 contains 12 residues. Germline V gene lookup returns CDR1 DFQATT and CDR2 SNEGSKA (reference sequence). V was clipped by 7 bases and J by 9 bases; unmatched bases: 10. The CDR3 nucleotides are TGCAGTGTAACTAATCAGGGGGTGACGCAGTATTTT. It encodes CSVTNQGVTQYF.

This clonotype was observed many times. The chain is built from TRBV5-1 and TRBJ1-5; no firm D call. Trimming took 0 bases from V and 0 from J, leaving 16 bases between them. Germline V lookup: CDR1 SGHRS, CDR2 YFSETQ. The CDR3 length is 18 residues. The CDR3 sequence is CASSLAGSRTDSNQPQHF. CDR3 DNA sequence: TGCGCCAGCAGCTTGGCCGGTAGCAGGACCGATAGCAATCAGCCCCAGCATTTT.

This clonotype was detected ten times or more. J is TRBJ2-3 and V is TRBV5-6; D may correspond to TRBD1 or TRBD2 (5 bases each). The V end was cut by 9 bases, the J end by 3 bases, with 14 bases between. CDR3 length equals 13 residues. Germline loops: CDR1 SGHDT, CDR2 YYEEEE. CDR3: CATNKRGTDTQYF. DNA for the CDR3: TGTGCCACCAACAAGAGGGGAACAGATACGCAGTATTTT.

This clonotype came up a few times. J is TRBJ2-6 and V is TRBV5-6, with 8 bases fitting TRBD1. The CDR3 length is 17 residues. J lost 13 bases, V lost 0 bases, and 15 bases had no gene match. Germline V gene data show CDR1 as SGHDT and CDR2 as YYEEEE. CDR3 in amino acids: CASSLALGSGGLGVLTF. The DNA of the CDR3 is TGTGCCAGCAGCTTGGCGTTGGGGTCAGGGGGCTTGGGAGTCCTGACTTTC.

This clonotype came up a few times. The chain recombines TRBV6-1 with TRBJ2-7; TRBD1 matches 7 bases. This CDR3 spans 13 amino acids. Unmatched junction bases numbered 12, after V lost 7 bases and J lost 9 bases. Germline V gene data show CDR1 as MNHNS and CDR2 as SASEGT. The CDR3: CASTSTPGGRQYV. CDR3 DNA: TGTGCCAGCACCTCCACCCCAGGGGGAAGGCAGTACGTC.

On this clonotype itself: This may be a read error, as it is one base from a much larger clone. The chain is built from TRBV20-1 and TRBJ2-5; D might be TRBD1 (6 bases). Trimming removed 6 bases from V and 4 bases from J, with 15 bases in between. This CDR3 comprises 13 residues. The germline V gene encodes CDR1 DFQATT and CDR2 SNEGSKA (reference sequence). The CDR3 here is CSAHKGDAETQYF. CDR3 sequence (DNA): TGCAGTGCGCACAAGGGGGACGCAGAGACCCAGTACTTC.

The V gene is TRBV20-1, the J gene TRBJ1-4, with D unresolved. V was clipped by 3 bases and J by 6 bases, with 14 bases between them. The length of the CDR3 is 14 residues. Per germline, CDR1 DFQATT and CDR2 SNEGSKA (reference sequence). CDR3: CSASRHGFDEKLFF. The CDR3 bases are TGCAGTGCTAGTAGACACGGTTTTGATGAAAAACTGTTTTTT.

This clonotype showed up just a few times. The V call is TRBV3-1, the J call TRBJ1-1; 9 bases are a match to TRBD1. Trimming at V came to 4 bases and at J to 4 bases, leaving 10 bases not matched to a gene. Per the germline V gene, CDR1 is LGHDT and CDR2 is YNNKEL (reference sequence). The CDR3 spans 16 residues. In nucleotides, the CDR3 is TGTGCCAGCAGCCCTCATGCGGACAGGGGCGCCACTGAAGCTTTCTTT. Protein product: CASSPHADRGATEAFF.